The 25 T cell receptor beta chains listed next were all sequenced from one sample in a study of breast tumors, draining lymph nodes, adjacent tissues. The lymph nodes were axillary draining lymph nodes from breast cancer patients. Via MiXCR, TCRdb re-called the multiplex PCR reads, giving one row per CDR3 protein. The sample records about 170,000 distinct CDR3 sequences, 30% to 40% being singletons. Sequences were obtained from axillary lymph node tissue. The receptors were gathered from a female donor with breast cancer. Some clones in this sample may be carry-over from other donors' samples.

This clonotype was detected ten times or more. This chain links TRBV19 with TRBJ2-3; TRBD2 might be the D (5 bases). CDR3 size: 15 residues. The germline CDR1 and CDR2 sequences are LNHDA and SQIVND (reference sequence). Trimming pared 5 bases from V and 0 bases from J, leaving 12 bases between. CDR3 nucleotides: TGTGCCAGTAGTCTAGCACTCACGAGCACAGATACGCAGTATTTT. Translation gives CASSLALTSTDTQYF.

This clonotype has a handful of counts. A much larger clone lies one base from this, so it may be a read error. The genes are TRBV20-1 and TRBJ2-7; 7 nucleotides match TRBD1. Per germline, CDR1 DFQATT and CDR2 SNEGSKA (reference sequence). V was pared by 0 bases and J by 6 bases, with 8 bases of the junction left unmatched. CDR3 length equals 14 residues. The CDR3 bases are TGCAGTGCTAGAGATTTAGGACAGGTCTCCGAGCAGTACTTC. Its translation: CSARDLGQVSEQYF.

This rearrangement joins TRBV29-1 to TRBJ1-6, with D possibly being TRBD1 (5 bases). Deletions cut 5 bases from V and 10 bases from J, with 15 bases between. Germline lookup yields CDR1 SQVTM and CDR2 ANQGSEA. CDR3 length: 13 amino acids. The CDR3, as DNA: TGCAGCGTTTCTTCAGGGAGGCGATCACCCCTCCACTTT. Amino acids: CSVSSGRRSPLHF.

This clonotype has a count of ten or more. This sequence joins TRBV27 and TRBJ2-3, with D perhaps TRBD1 (5 bases). V lost 3 bases and J lost 1, with 11 bases in between. This CDR3 region has 15 residues. Germline V lookup: CDR1 MNHEY, CDR2 SMNVEV (reference sequence). CDR3 sequence: CASSFRTQRTDTQYF. CDR3 coding DNA: TGTGCCAGCAGTTTTAGGACACAACGCACAGATACGCAGTATTTT.

The chain links TRBV18 to TRBJ1-1; 7 bases line up with TRBD1. CDR1 KGHSH and CDR2 LQKENI come from the germline V gene. CDR3 size: 14 residues. The V and J ends lost 4 bases and 1 base, in that order; junction bases with no gene match: 3. The CDR3 DNA reads TGTGCCAGCTCACAGGGGGCCGGGAACACTGAAGCTTTCTTT. It translates to CASSQGAGNTEAFF.

The table lists this clonotype with many counts. This sequence joins TRBV4-1 and TRBJ2-5, with 7 bases identical to TRBD2. J was trimmed by 4 bases and V by 4 bases; bases with no gene match: 6. There are 14 residues in the CDR3. Germline-derived CDR1 and CDR2 are MGHRA and YSYEKL. This CDR3 reads CASSRGLDGETQYF. The CDR3 coding sequence is TGCGCCAGCAGCCGCGGACTAGATGGAGAGACCCAGTACTTC.

As to this clonotype: No conserved phenylalanine or tryptophan is present at the end of the CDR3, so a read error is the likely explanation. This rearrangement joins TRBV7-9 to TRBJ2-7; 11 positions agree with TRBD2. Trimming removed 5 bases from V and 6 bases from J; junction bases left unmatched: 6. This CDR3 is 14 amino acids long. Germline CDR1 SEHNR, CDR2 FQNEAQ (reference sequence). In DNA form, the CDR3 reads TGTGCCAGCAGCACACTAGCGGGAGTTGGCGAGCAGTACCCC. Its protein product is CASSTLAGVGEQYP.

Regarding this clonotype: Since the CDR3 does not end with the conserved phenylalanine or tryptophan, this likely comes from a read error. The rearrangement joins TRBV5-4 to TRBJ2-1; D is tentatively TRBD1 or TRBD2 (7 bases each). CDR3 length: 14 amino acids. The V gene's germline CDR1 is SGHNT and CDR2 YYREEE (reference sequence). The CDR3 region is CACRHPTGRDEQFL. CDR3 bases: TGTGCCTGCAGACATCCGACAGGGAGGGATGAGCAGTTCCTC.

This clonotype was seen at least ten times. The rearrangement uses TRBV7-9 and TRBJ2-1; no definite D call. The CDR3 extends over 15 amino acids. V was trimmed by 3 bases and J by 3 bases, leaving 12 bases between them. Germline V gene data show CDR1 as SEHNR and CDR2 as FQNEAQ (reference sequence). The DNA for the CDR3 is TGTGCCAGCAGCTTCCGAAGCTTACTCTACAATGAGCAGTTCTTC. This translates into CASSFRSLLYNEQFF.

Many counts were recorded for this clonotype. CDR3 region: CASSLDSANQPQHF. CDR3 DNA sequence: TGTGCCAGCAGTTTAGACAGTGCAAATCAGCCCCAGCATTTT. The rearrangement uses TRBV12-3 or TRBV12-4 and TRBJ1-5; D gene ambiguous. The V gene lost 1 base and the J gene lost 4 bases, with 8 bases spanning the gap. This CDR3 is built from 14 residues.

This clonotype was seen many times. This chain links TRBV19 with TRBJ2-7; 8 nucleotides align to TRBD2. The CDR3 totals 13 residues. Germline trimming cut 6 bases from V and 1 base from J; bases unmatched to any gene: 2. Germline V gene sequence: CDR1 LNHDA, CDR2 SQIVND (reference sequence). The CDR3 loop is CASRTSESYEQYF. DNA of the CDR3: TGTGCCAGTAGGACTAGCGAGTCCTACGAGCAGTACTTC.

To note about this clonotype: One end of the junction is discordant with germline, which a read error may explain. J is TRBJ1-6 and V is TRBV29-1; possible D gene TRBD1, 5 bases. This CDR3 spans 15 amino acids. CDR1 and CDR2 (germline): SQVTM, ANQGSEA. DNA of the CDR3: TGCAGCGTTGAGAACCGACAGAGGTATAACTACGAGCAGTACTTT. Translation: CSVENRQRYNYEQYF.

This clonotype was seen only a few times. This chain connects TRBV3-2 to TRBJ2-2; TRBD1 is the table's D call, not checked against the DNA. TRBV3-2 is labeled a pseudogene. The CDR3 is 15 amino acids. This CDR3 reads CASSQLLDPPGELFF. For the CDR3, the DNA is TGTGCCAGCAGCCAACTCTTAGACCCCCCCGGGGAGCTGTTTTTT.

In nucleotides, the CDR3 is TGTGCTAGTGGTTTGGTAGTGAGGGGCGCGACTGTGGTGAACACTGAAGCTTTCTTT. Its protein product is CASGLVVRGATVVNTEAFF. The chain uses TRBV12-5 and TRBJ1-1; TRBD1 is a possible D gene (5 bases). Deletions cut 0 bases from V and 0 bases from J, with 20 bases between. Germline lookup yields CDR1 LGHNT and CDR2 FRNRAP. This CDR3 is 19 amino acids long.

On this clonotype: The junction and the germline gene differ at one end; a read error may be behind it. The chain is built from TRBV5-1 and TRBJ2-3; 8 bases map to TRBD1. This CDR3 has 17 residues. In germline, CDR1 is SGHRS, CDR2 YFSETQ. In DNA, the CDR3 is TGTGCCAGCAGCTTGGCCTCATACAGGGGGAACACAGATACGCAGTATTTT. This sequence encodes CASSLASYRGNTDTQYF.

As regards this clonotype: The junction and the germline gene differ at one end; a read error may be behind it. The chain is built from TRBV14 and TRBJ2-7; 11 bases fit TRBD2. This CDR3 region has 15 residues. The V gene's germline CDR1 is SGHDN and CDR2 FVKESK. This chain's CDR3 is CASSLGTSGPLGQYF. DNA of the CDR3: TGCGCCAGCAGCCTCGGGACTAGCGGACCCCTTGGGCAGTACTTC.

This clonotype has a count of ten or more. The J gene is TRBJ1-1, the V gene TRBV9, with D perhaps TRBD1 (5 bases). This CDR3 comprises 15 residues. V was pared by 4 bases and J by 3 bases, with 16 bases between. The germline gives CDR1 SGDLS, CDR2 YYNGEE. CDR3 DNA sequence: TGTGCCAGCAGCCCTGACGAGGGGAGGTACACTGAAGCTTTCTTT. Protein product: CASSPDEGRYTEAFF.

In the case of this clonotype: A much bigger clone sits one base away, suggesting this may be a read error. The CDR3 sequence is CASSHQNRGGSEQYF. As DNA, the CDR3 is TGTGCCAGCAGTCACCAGAACAGGGGAGGAAGCGAGCAGTACTTC. The gene calls are TRBV6-5 and TRBJ2-7, with D maybe TRBD1 (7 bases). This CDR3 has 15 amino acids. Germline V gives CDR1 MNHEY, CDR2 SVGAGI. The germline V and J ends were trimmed by 5 bases and 6 bases, with 20 bases remaining between them.

This chain links TRBV2 with TRBJ1-5; no clear D gene. V was trimmed by 6 bases and J by 7 bases, leaving 16 bases between them. The germline CDR1 and CDR2 sequences are SNHLY and FYNNEI. The CDR3 has 14 residues. CDR3 amino acids: CASRREKVGQPQHF. As DNA, the CDR3 is TGTGCCAGCAGAAGGGAAAAAGTTGGCCAGCCCCAGCATTTT. The full variable domain, completed using reference TRBV2 and TRBJ1-5, is EPEVTQTPSHQVTQMGQEVILRCVPISNHLYFYWYRQILGQKVEFLVSFYNNEISEKSEIFDDQFSVERPDGSNFTLKIRSTKLEDSAMYFCASRREKVGQPQHFGDGTRLSIL.

This clonotype was recorded many times. The chain links TRBV5-8 to TRBJ2-3, with D possibly matching TRBD1 (5 bases). Trimming took off 4 bases at V and 2 bases at J, with 11 bases between the two ends. CDR1 and CDR2 (germline): SGHTS, YDEGEE. The CDR3 has 14 amino acids. In nucleotides, the CDR3 is TGTGCCAGCAGCCCCTGGGGCATCACAGATACGCAGTATTTT. Protein sequence: CASSPWGITDTQYF.

The chain employs TRBV7-8 and TRBJ2-7, with 9 bases that match TRBD1. The CDR3 covers 13 residues. CDR1 and CDR2 (germline): SGHVS, FQNEAQ. In DNA, the CDR3 is TGTGCTAGATACCGGGACAGGGATTACGAGCAGTACTTC. Its protein product is CARYRDRDYEQYF.

In this sample, this clonotype turned up many times. The chain couples TRBV6-5 to TRBJ2-1, with 9 bases matching TRBD2. The CDR3 loop spans 16 amino acids. Trimming removed 7 bases from V and 7 bases from J; junction bases left unmatched: 14. Per germline, CDR1 MNHEY and CDR2 SVGAGI. The DNA of the CDR3 is TGTGCCAGCAATGAAGGCGGCGGGAGGGCCAGTAATGAGCAGTTCTTC. Its translation: CASNEGGGRASNEQFF.

This clonotype appeared many times. The chain employs TRBV2 and TRBJ2-2; TRBD1 aligns across 7 bases. CDR1 and CDR2 (germline): SNHLY, FYNNEI. The CDR3 extends over 16 amino acids. The junction had 1 base not matched to a gene; V was cut back by 0 bases and J by 0 bases. CDR3 DNA sequence: TGTGCCAGCAGTGAAGCGGGACAGCCGAACACCGGGGAGCTGTTTTTT. It codes for CASSEAGQPNTGELFF.

In its sample, this clonotype was seen many times. As DNA, the CDR3 is TGTGCCAGCACCCAGGGGGGACAGGGGTCTGGAAACACCATATATTTT. This translates into CASTQGGQGSGNTIYF. J is TRBJ1-3 and V is TRBV12-3 or TRBV12-4; 10 bases align to TRBD1. V lost 7 bases and J lost 1; bases outside the gene matches: 7. This CDR3 has 16 residues.

This clonotype was counted many times. The chain combines TRBV2 with TRBJ1-2; possibly TRBD1 for D (6 bases). CDR1 SNHLY and CDR2 FYNNEI come from the germline V gene. The CDR3 totals 15 residues. Trimming stripped 0 bases from V and 5 bases from J, with 13 bases between. The CDR3 nucleotides read TGTGCCAGCAGTGAAGCGCTCACAGGGTCGTATGGCTACACCTTC. This codes for CASSEALTGSYGYTF.